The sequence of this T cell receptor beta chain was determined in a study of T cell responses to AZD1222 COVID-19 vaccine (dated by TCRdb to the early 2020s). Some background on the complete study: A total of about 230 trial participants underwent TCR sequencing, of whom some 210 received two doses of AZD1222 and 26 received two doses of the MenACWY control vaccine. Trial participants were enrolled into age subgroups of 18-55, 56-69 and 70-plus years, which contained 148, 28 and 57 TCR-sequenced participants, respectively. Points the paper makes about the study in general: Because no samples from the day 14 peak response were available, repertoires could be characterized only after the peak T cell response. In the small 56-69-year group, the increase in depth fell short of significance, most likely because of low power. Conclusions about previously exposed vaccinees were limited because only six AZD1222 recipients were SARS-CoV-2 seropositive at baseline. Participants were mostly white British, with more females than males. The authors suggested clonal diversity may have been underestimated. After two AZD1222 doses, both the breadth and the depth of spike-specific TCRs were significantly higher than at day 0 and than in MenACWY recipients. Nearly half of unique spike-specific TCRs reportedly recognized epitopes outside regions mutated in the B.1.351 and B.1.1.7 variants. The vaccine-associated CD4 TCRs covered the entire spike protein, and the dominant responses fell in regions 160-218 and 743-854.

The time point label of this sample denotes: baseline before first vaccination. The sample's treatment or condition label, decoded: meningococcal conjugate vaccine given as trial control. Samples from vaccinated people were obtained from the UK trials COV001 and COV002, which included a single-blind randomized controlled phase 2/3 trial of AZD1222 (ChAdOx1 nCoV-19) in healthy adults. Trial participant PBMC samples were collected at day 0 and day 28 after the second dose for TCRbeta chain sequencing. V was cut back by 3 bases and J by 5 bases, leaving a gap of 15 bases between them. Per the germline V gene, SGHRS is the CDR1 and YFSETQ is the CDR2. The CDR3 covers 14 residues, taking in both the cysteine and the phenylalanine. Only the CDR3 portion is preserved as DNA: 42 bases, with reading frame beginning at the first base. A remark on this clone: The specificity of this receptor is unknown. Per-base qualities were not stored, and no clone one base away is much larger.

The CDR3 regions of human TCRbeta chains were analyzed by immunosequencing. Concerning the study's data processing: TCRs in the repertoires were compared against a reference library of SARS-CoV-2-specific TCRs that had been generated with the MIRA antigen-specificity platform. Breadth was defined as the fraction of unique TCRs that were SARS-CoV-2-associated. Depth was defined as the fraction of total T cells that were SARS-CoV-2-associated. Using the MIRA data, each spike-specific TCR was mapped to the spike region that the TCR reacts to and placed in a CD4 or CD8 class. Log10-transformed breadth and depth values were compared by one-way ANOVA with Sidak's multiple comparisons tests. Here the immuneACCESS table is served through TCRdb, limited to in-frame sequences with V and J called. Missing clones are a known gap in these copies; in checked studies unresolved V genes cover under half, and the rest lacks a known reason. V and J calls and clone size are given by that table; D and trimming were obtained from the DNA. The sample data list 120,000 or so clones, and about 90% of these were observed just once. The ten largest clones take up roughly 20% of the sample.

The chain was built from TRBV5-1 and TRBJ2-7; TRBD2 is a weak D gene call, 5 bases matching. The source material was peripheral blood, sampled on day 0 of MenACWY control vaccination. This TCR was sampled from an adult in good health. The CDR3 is CASSSTKPGDEQYF. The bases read TGCGCCAGCAGCTCTACGAAACCCGGGGACGAGCAGTACTTC.